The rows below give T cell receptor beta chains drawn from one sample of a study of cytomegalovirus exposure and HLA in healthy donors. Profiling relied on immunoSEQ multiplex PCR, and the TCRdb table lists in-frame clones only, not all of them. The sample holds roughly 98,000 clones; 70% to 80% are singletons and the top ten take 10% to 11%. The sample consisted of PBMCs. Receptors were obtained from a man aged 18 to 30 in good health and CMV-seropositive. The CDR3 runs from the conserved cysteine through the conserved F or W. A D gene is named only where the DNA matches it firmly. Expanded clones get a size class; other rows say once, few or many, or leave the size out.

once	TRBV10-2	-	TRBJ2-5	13	CASGTGQGTTQYF	TGCGCCAGCGGGACTGGGCAGGGCACGACCCAGTACTTC
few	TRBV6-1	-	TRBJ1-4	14	CASRKWGLEEKLFF	TGTGCCAGCAGGAAATGGGGGCTCGAGGAAAAACTGTTTTTT
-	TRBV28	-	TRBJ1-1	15	CASSVSTGPNTEAFF	TGTGCCAGCAGCGTGTCCACAGGGCCCAACACTGAAGCTTTCTTT
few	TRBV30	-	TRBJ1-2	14	CAWSVTAPNYGYTF	TGTGCCTGGAGCGTAACAGCACCTAACTATGGCTACACCTTC
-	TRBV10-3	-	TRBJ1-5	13	CAIGGGGNQPQHF	TGTGCCATCGGGGGAGGAGGCAATCAGCCCCAGCATTTT
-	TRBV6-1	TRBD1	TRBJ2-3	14	CASRTGLGTDTQYF	TGTGCCAGCAGGACAGGGCTCGGCACAGATACGCAGTATTTT
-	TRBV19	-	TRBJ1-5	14	CASSIRGGDQPQHF	TGTGCCAGTAGTATCAGGGGAGGGGATCAGCCCCAGCATTTT
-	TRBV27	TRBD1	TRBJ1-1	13	CASSRDRGTEAFF	TGTGCCAGCAGCCGCGACAGGGGCACTGAAGCTTTCTTT
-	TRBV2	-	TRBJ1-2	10	CASQGNGYTF	TGTGCCAGTCAGGGAAATGGCTACACCTTC
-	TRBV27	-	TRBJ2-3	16	CASSLRGKRGTDTQYF	TGTGCCAGCAGTTTACGGGGAAAGAGGGGCACAGATACGCAGTATTTT
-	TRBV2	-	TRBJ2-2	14	CASIQTRNTGELFF	TGTGCCAGCATCCAGACACGGAACACCGGGGAGCTGTTTTTT
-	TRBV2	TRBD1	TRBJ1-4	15	CASSQGVGLLEKLFF	TGTGCCAGCAGTCAGGGGGTAGGCCTGTTAGAAAAACTGTTTTTT
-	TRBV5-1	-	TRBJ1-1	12	CASSLDLYEAFF	TGCGCCAGCAGCTTGGACTTATATGAAGCTTTCTTT
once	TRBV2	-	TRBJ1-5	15	CASRVDSGGNQPQHF	TGTGCCAGCAGGGTTGACAGTGGGGGCAATCAGCCCCAGCATTTT
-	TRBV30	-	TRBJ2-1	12	CAWSSGYNEQFF	TGTGCCTGGAGTTCAGGTTACAATGAGCAGTTCTTC
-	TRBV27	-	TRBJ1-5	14	CASSPGHGDQPQHF	TGTGCCAGCAGTCCGGGACACGGGGATCAGCCCCAGCATTTT
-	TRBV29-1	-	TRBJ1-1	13	CSAGGHMNTEAFF	TGCAGCGCTGGGGGCCACATGAACACTGAAGCTTTCTTT
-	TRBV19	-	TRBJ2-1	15	CASSVDRSSYNEQFF	TGTGCCAGTAGTGTCGACAGGAGCTCCTACAATGAGCAGTTCTTC
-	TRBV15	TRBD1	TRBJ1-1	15	CATSIRRTGSLLAFF	TGTGCCACCAGCATTAGGCGGACAGGGTCCTTGTTAGCTTTCTTT
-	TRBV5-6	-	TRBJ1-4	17	CASSLGFTPGGSEKLFF	TGTGCCAGCAGCTTGGGATTCACTCCCGGGGGGAGTGAAAAACTGTTTTTT
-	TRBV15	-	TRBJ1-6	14	CATSKQDYNSPLHF	TGTGCCACCAGCAAACAGGACTATAATTCACCCCTCCACTTT
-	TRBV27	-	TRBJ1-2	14	CASSYGGTSFGYTF	TGTGCCAGCAGCTACGGGGGGACCTCTTTTGGCTACACCTTC
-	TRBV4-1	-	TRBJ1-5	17	CASSHEGRGTLNQPQHF	TGCGCCAGCAGCCATGAAGGTAGGGGTACTCTCAATCAGCCCCAGCATTTT
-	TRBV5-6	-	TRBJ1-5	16	CASSGWTDYSNQPQHF	TGTGCCAGCAGCGGGTGGACAGACTATAGCAATCAGCCCCAGCATTTT
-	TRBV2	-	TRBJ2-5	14	CASALGEVWETQYF	TGTGCCAGCGCCCTTGGGGAGGTTTGGGAGACCCAGTACTTC
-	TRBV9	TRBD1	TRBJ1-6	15	CASSTRGTANSPLHF	TGTGCCAGCAGCACAAGGGGGACAGCTAATTCACCCCTCCACTTT
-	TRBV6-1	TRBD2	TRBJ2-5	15	CASSVVLAGAETQYF	TGTGCCAGCAGTGTGGTACTAGCGGGGGCAGAGACCCAGTACTTC
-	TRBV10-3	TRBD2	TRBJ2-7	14	CAISESGREGEQYF	TGTGCCATCAGTGAGTCTGGCAGGGAGGGCGAGCAGTACTTC
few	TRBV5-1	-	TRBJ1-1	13	CASSLVAATEAFF	TGCGCCAGCAGCTTGGTGGCTGCCACTGAAGCTTTCTTT
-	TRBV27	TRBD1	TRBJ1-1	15	CASSSTGGRNTEAFF	TGTGCCAGCAGTTCGACAGGGGGAAGGAACACTGAAGCTTTCTTT
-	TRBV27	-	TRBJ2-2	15	CASSWGSGNTGELFF	TGTGCCAGCAGTTGGGGTAGCGGGAACACCGGGGAGCTGTTTTTT
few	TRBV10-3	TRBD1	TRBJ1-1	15	CAISEQAGGNTEAFF	TGTGCCATCAGTGAACAGGCAGGGGGGAACACTGAAGCTTTCTTT
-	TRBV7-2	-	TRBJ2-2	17	CASSHRWGLARTGELFF	TGTGCCAGCAGCCACCGTTGGGGCCTGGCGCGCACCGGGGAGCTGTTTTTT
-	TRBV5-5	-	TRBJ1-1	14	CASSLEPGGTEAFF	TGTGCCAGCAGCTTGGAACCGGGAGGAACTGAAGCTTTCTTT
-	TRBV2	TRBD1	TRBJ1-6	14	CASSTDRGLLALHF	TGTGCCAGCAGTACCGACAGGGGGCTATTGGCCCTCCACTTT
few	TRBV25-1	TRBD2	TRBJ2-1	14	CASSDGTSYNEQFF	TGTGCCAGCAGTGACGGGACTAGCTACAATGAGCAGTTCTTC
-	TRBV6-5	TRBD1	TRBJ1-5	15	CAISYTTGSEQPQHF	TGTGCCATCAGTTACACGACAGGGTCGGAACAGCCCCAGCATTTT
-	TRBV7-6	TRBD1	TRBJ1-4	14	CASSPTGLYEKLFF	TGTGCCAGCAGTCCGACAGGGTTGTATGAAAAACTGTTTTTT
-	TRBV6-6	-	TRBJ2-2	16	CASRSRQNANTGELFF	TGTGCCAGCAGATCCCGACAGAACGCGAACACCGGGGAGCTGTTTTTT
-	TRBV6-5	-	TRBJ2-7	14	CASSYSTGDYEQYF	TGTGCCAGCAGTTACTCGACAGGAGACTACGAGCAGTACTTC
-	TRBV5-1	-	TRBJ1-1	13	CASNWGGYTEAFF	TGCGCCAGCAACTGGGGGGGGTACACTGAAGCTTTCTTT
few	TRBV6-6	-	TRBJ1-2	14	CASSSASANYGYTF	TGTGCCAGCAGTTCCGCTTCGGCTAACTATGGCTACACCTTC
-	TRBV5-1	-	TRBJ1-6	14	CASSSGGESSPLHF	TGCGCCAGCAGCTCTGGAGGGGAGTCTTCACCCCTCCACTTT
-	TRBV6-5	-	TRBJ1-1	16	CASSYSIGAVNTEAFF	TGTGCCAGCAGTTACTCGATTGGGGCTGTGAACACTGAAGCTTTCTTT
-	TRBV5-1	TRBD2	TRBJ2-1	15	CASSDIAGGPVEQFF	TGCGCCAGCAGCGACATAGCGGGGGGGCCGGTTGAGCAGTTCTTC
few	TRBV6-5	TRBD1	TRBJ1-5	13	CARGTGRNQPQHF	TGTGCCAGAGGGACAGGGCGCAATCAGCCCCAGCATTTT
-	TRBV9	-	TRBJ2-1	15	CASSPRREPYNEQFF	TGTGCCAGCAGCCCCCGTAGAGAACCATACAATGAGCAGTTCTTC
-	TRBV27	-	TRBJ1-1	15	CASSFSTGVNTEAFF	TGTGCCAGCAGTTTTTCGACAGGAGTTAACACTGAAGCTTTCTTT
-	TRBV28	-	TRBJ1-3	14	CASSLQGAGNTIYF	TGTGCCAGCAGTTTACAGGGTGCTGGAAACACCATATATTTT
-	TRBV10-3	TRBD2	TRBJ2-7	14	CAIGMGGGNYEQYF	TGTGCCATCGGTATGGGGGGGGGTAACTACGAGCAGTACTTC
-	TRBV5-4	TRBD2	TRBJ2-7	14	CASSSTSGVGEQYF	TGTGCCAGCAGCTCTACTAGCGGGGTAGGGGAGCAGTACTTC
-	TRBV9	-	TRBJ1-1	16	CASSVVEGMANTEAFF	TGTGCCAGCAGCGTAGTGGAGGGGATGGCGAACACTGAAGCTTTCTTT
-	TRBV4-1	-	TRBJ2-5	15	CASSQDLTRGETQYF	TGCGCCAGCAGCCAAGATTTGACCCGCGGAGAGACCCAGTACTTC
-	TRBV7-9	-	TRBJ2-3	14	CASSSGTGTDTQYF	TGTGCCAGCAGCTCAGGCACCGGCACAGATACGCAGTATTTT
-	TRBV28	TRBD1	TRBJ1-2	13	CASIKTGGFGYTF	TGTGCCAGCATTAAGACAGGGGGGTTTGGCTACACCTTC
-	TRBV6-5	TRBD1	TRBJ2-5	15	CASSHGTGVQETQYF	TGTGCCAGCAGCCATGGGACAGGGGTCCAAGAGACCCAGTACTTC
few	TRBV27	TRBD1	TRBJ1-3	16	CASSPQGGFSGNTIYF	TGTGCCAGCAGTCCGCAGGGGGGCTTCTCTGGAAACACCATATATTTT
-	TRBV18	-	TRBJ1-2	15	CASSPKGRANYGYTF	TGTGCCAGCTCACCAAAGGGCAGGGCCAACTATGGCTACACCTTC
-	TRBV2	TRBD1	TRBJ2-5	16	CASSETPWTGEETQYF	TGTGCCAGCAGTGAAACCCCCTGGACAGGGGAAGAGACCCAGTACTTC
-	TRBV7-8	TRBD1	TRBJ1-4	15	CASSPRRDRGEKLFF	TGTGCCAGCAGCCCCCGACGGGACAGGGGTGAAAAACTGTTTTTT